This paragraph covers one T cell receptor beta chain sequence. This clone's antigen is unknown. No qualities accompany the bases; no much larger clone lies one base away. The sample is drawn from a study of T-cell reconstitution after alpha-beta-depleted transplantation in children (dated by TCRdb to 2015 to 2016). A note on the overall study: The study quantitatively tracked T-cell immune reconstitution after TCRalphabeta/CD19-depleted allogeneic hematopoietic cell transplantation in children using TCR repertoire profiling. The investigation overall reported the following: In some patients, the high TCRbeta diversity seen at day 60 was put down to recipient T cells and intrathymic progenitors that had survived conditioning. About two months after transplant, the apparently early recovery of alphabetaT-cell counts reportedly depended on just several hundred clones that had expanded rapidly and came from non-depleted graft cells. Hyperexpanded clone frequencies declined over subsequent months; after one year, T-cell counts and TCRbeta diversity were mostly attributed to newly produced T cells.

The treatment or condition tag for this specimen amounts to: allogeneic hematopoietic cell transplantation with graft depleted of TCRalphabeta T cells and CD19 B cells. The transplant recipients were children given TCRalphabeta/CD19-depleted allogeneic hematopoietic cell grafts. Reading the germline V gene gives CDR1 SQVTM and CDR2 ANQGSEA. V is shortened by 4 bases, J by 6 bases, and the region joining them spans 10 bases. The CDR3 contains 13 residues, cysteine and phenylalanine counted. CDR3 DNA is the only sequence kept; it has 39 bases, read in frame from the first base. The library was made by PCR. Sequencer: Illumina HiSeq 2500. TCR libraries were prepared with molecular barcoding, using unique molecular identifiers to normalize TCRbeta repertoire quantification. The public sequencing data were trimmed at Q25 with fastp and processed into clonotypes with MiXCR by TCRdb, which kept only in-frame beta chains. Records with the same CDR3 protein are collapsed into one entry carrying the most frequent genes and DNA. In this sample the table shows 250,000 to 350,000 distinct CDR3 sequences, 23% of which occur a single time. The top ten hold over 9.5% of the sample.

This chain joins TRBV29-1 to TRBJ1-6, with the D segment identity uncertain. This receptor was taken from a male patient between 10 and 17 years old who had a stem cell transplant for acute lymphoblastic leukemia, so the T cells may come from the graft donor. The sequencing used PBMCs, mostly from graft donor cells, collected 180 days after TCRalphabeta/CD19-depleted stem cell transplant. The DNA sequence is TGCAGCGTTGCGAAGGATAGTAATTCACCCCTCCACTTT. Translated, it reads CSVAKDSNSPLHF.